The source of this T cell receptor (beta chain) is a study of OX40 agonist ivuxolimab in advanced cancers. Whole-study context: Patients received ivuxolimab, an agonistic anti-OX40 (CD134) antibody.

CDR3 length: 15 residues. In germline, CDR1 is MDHEN, CDR2 SYDVKM. With V trimmed by 5 bases and J by 7 bases, 11 bases remained unmatched. Profiling relied on immunoSEQ multiplex PCR, and the TCRdb table lists in-frame clones only, not all of them. The sample records 70,000 to 95,000 clones, almost 90% being singletons. The sequence derives from an adult with an advanced solid tumor such as melanoma, head and neck, liver or kidney cancer. V gene TRBV28 combines with J gene TRBJ2-1, with 7 bases identical to TRBD1. The material sequenced was CD4+ or CD8+ T cells sorted from blood, taken in a trial of the OX40 agonist ivuxolimab. The CDR3 loop is CASSLQGPNLNEQFF. The CDR3 DNA reads as TGTGCCAGCAGTCTACAGGGGCCGAACTTAAATGAGCAGTTCTTC.